Shown below are 20 T cell receptor beta chains from a single sample sequenced in a study of blood T cell repertoires in COVID-19 (dated by TCRdb to 2020 to 2021). Libraries were prepared through the immunoSEQ multiplex PCR assay. TCRdb stores this immuneACCESS table with in-frame sequences only. Part of the clones is absent; in the studies checked, under half of the shortfall reflects unresolved V genes, and no reason is known for the rest. The sample data list 280,000 or so clones, and 87% of these were observed just once. In total, the top ten clones hold about 5.7% of the sample. The sequencing input was PBMCs or T cells enriched from blood (not recorded which). The receptors derive from a woman between 40 and 50 years old who had recovered from COVID-19.

V usage is TRBV7-9 and J usage is TRBJ2-1, with D possibly matching TRBD2 (6 bases). From germline, CDR1 is SEHNR and CDR2 FQNEAQ (reference sequence). V lost 5 bases and J lost 0, with 11 bases in between. There are 15 residues in the CDR3. This CDR3 reads CASSPQRASYNEQFF. The CDR3 nucleotides are TGTGCCAGCAGCCCCCAGCGGGCCTCCTACAATGAGCAGTTCTTC.

This rearrangement joins TRBV28 to TRBJ2-3; TRBD1 matches 7 bases. The CDR3 has 18 amino acids. The J segment lost 2 bases and the V segment lost 4 bases, leaving 15 bases of the junction unmatched. Germline V gene sequence: CDR1 MDHEN, CDR2 SYDVKM. The CDR3, as DNA: TGTGCCAGCAGTTCCTCCCTAGCCGGGACAGTCCTCACAGATACGCAGTATTTT. This sequence encodes CASSSSLAGTVLTDTQYF.

The chain is built from TRBV7-2 and TRBJ2-4; D may be TRBD1 (7 bases). In germline, CDR1 is SGHTA, CDR2 FQGNSA. The CDR3 runs to 16 residues. V was clipped by 5 bases and J by 5 bases, with 19 bases between them. CDR3 nucleotides: TGTGCCAGCAGCCCTAGGATCGGCAGGGGGGAAAACATTCAGTACTTC. Amino acids: CASSPRIGRGENIQYF.

This clone appeared once. The rearrangement uses TRBV21-1 and TRBJ2-1; the tabulated D call, TRBD2, remains unverified against the DNA. TRBV21-1 is recorded as a pseudogene. The CDR3 is made up of 13 amino acids. DNA for the CDR3: TGTGCCAGCCCTAGGGGGACTAGCAATGAGCAGTTCTTC. Translation gives CASPRGTSNEQFF.

This clone was picked up a small number of times. J is TRBJ1-2 and V is TRBV28, with D perhaps TRBD1 (6 bases). V lost 6 bases to trimming and J lost 0 bases, with 14 bases between them. The CDR3 runs to 15 residues. Germline values: CDR1 MDHEN, CDR2 SYDVKM. In DNA form, the CDR3 reads TGTGCCAGCAGGACTCAGGGGCGCCCTAACTATGGCTACACCTTC. Translation: CASRTQGRPNYGYTF.

This chain joins TRBV28 and TRBJ1-4; no definite D call. The CDR3 is made up of 15 amino acids. The germline gives CDR1 MDHEN, CDR2 SYDVKM. Between the trimmed V and J ends, which lost 4 bases and 4 bases, there was a span of 13 bases. Here the CDR3 DNA reads TGTGCCAGCAGTTCCAGGTTCGGCAATAATGAAAAACTGTTTTTT. This sequence encodes CASSSRFGNNEKLFF. Together with reference TRBV28 and TRBJ1-4, the CDR3 gives the full variable domain: DVKVTQSSRYLVKRTGEKVFLECVQDMDHENMFWYRQDPGLGLRLIYFSYDVKMKEKGDIPEGYSVSREKKERFSLILESASTNQTSMYLCASSSRFGNNEKLFFGSGTQLSVL.

This rearrangement joins TRBV6-5 to TRBJ1-5; D is ambiguous. Germline V gene data show CDR1 as MNHEY and CDR2 as SVGAGI. The CDR3 runs to 16 residues. V was shortened by 0 bases and J by 0 bases, with 9 bases between the two germline ends. This CDR3 is CASSYSASDSNQPQHF. In nucleotides, the CDR3 is TGTGCCAGCAGTTACTCGGCCAGCGATAGCAATCAGCCCCAGCATTTT.

A word on this clone: Distinct nucleotide sequences in the sample also encode this CDR3. This chain uses TRBV5-1 with TRBJ2-7; D might be TRBD1 (6 bases). V lost 0 bases, J lost 1 base, and 8 bases lay in between. This CDR3 spans 14 amino acids. CDR1 is SGHRS and CDR2 is YFSETQ in the germline V gene. This chain's CDR3 is CASSLGTASYEQYF. The DNA for the CDR3 is TGCGCCAGCAGCTTGGGGACAGCTTCCTACGAGCAGTACTTC.

V is TRBV6-5 and J is TRBJ2-1, with TRBD1 as a possible D gene (5 bases). CDR3 length: 15 amino acids. V shed 6 bases and J shed 0 bases, with 12 bases lying between them. The V gene's germline CDR1 is MNHEY and CDR2 SVGAGI. The CDR3: CASRETASSYNEQFF. The CDR3 bases are TGTGCCAGCAGAGAGACAGCAAGCTCCTACAATGAGCAGTTCTTC.

The CDR3 protein is CASTNPRNTEAFF. In nucleotides, the CDR3 is TGTGCCAGCACCAACCCGCGGAACACTGAAGCTTTCTTT. This chain connects TRBV28 to TRBJ1-1; D remains ambiguous. The CDR3 extends over 13 amino acids. The V and J ends lost 7 bases and 1 base respectively, with 10 bases between them. Germline CDR1 MDHEN, CDR2 SYDVKM.

This chain connects TRBV19 to TRBJ1-2, with D unclear. CDR1 LNHDA and CDR2 SQIVND come from the germline V gene (reference sequence). Trimming took off 5 bases at V and 5 bases at J, with 6 bases between the two ends. The CDR3 length is 11 residues. This chain's CDR3 is CASSGGYGYTF. The CDR3 DNA follows: TGTGCCAGTAGTGGAGGGTATGGCTACACCTTC.

The chain couples TRBV28 to TRBJ2-1; the D gene is possibly TRBD2 (8 bases). This CDR3 comprises 21 residues. Germline V gene data show CDR1 as MDHEN and CDR2 as SYDVKM. V lost 5 bases and J lost 2, with 31 bases in between. DNA for the CDR3: TGTGCCAGCAGTACCCACAACCCGGGACTAGTCAATCAGGGGGCCTACAATGAGCAGTTCTTC. This encodes CASSTHNPGLVNQGAYNEQFF.

The V and J genes are TRBV27 and TRBJ1-5; D perhaps matches TRBD1 (6 bases). The CDR3 sequence is 14 residues long. The V gene lost 6 bases and the J gene lost 5 bases, with 14 bases spanning the gap. Germline CDR1 reads MNHEY; CDR2 reads SMNVEV (reference sequence). Here the CDR3 reads CASSETGNYQPQHF. Here the CDR3 DNA reads TGTGCCAGCAGCGAAACAGGGAATTATCAGCCCCAGCATTTT.

The CDR3 protein is CASSYRGQHKEAFF. CDR3 coding DNA: TGTGCCAGCAGTTACCGCGGACAACACAAGGAAGCTTTCTTT. The chain carries TRBV7-2 and TRBJ1-1; D might be TRBD1 (5 bases). The ends were cut back, 6 bases at V and 8 bases at J, with 19 bases in the middle. CDR1 and CDR2 from the germline V gene are SGHTA and FQGNSA. This CDR3 is 14 amino acids long.

V is TRBV9 and J is TRBJ1-6; D gene ambiguous. V lost 1 base to trimming and J lost 4 bases, with 9 bases between them. The germline CDR1 and CDR2 sequences are SGDLS and YYNGEE. The CDR3 totals 15 residues. CDR3 protein: CASSVSPGYNSPLHF. The CDR3 DNA reads as TGTGCCAGCAGCGTATCGCCAGGTTATAATTCACCCCTCCACTTT.

This chain uses TRBV28 with TRBJ2-1; TRBD1 matches at 10 bases. The CDR3 sequence is 16 residues long. Germline trimming cut 2 bases from V and 1 base from J; bases unmatched to any gene: 2. Germline V gene lookup returns CDR1 MDHEN and CDR2 SYDVKM. Here the CDR3 reads CASSLAGQGSYNEQFF. CDR3 coding DNA: TGTGCCAGCAGTTTAGCGGGACAGGGGTCCTACAATGAGCAGTTCTTC.

The V and J genes are TRBV5-1 and TRBJ1-1; D remains unclear. Germline CDR1 and CDR2: SGHRS and YFSETQ. This CDR3 has 16 amino acids. Trimming left V 0 bases short and J 4 bases short, with 16 bases between. The CDR3, as DNA: TGCGCCAGCAGCTTGGCCGGGCCTGGTAGCGGCACTGAAGCTTTCTTT. This encodes CASSLAGPGSGTEAFF.

The chain employs TRBV2 and TRBJ1-2, with a possible D match to TRBD1 (6 bases). The CDR3 loop spans 14 amino acids. CDR1 and CDR2 from the germline V gene are SNHLY and FYNNEI. Trimming pared 6 bases from V and 0 bases from J, leaving 11 bases between. CDR3 loop: CASRGQIANYGYTF. As DNA, the CDR3 is TGTGCCAGCAGAGGACAGATAGCTAACTATGGCTACACCTTC.

This sequence joins TRBV27 and TRBJ2-3; 7 bases align to TRBD2. CDR1 is MNHEY and CDR2 is SMNVEV in the germline V gene (reference sequence). After removal of 2 bases from V and 4 bases from J, the junction contained 9 bases not matched to a gene. The CDR3 is 16 amino acids. This CDR3 is CASSLMPGGGSDTQYF. Written as DNA, the CDR3 is TGTGCCAGCAGTTTAATGCCGGGAGGAGGGTCAGATACGCAGTATTTT.

The chain joins TRBV9 to TRBJ2-1; D call uncertain. The CDR3 covers 13 residues. Trimming took 1 base from V and 3 from J, leaving 5 bases between them. CDR1 is SGDLS and CDR2 is YYNGEE in the germline V gene. The chain's CDR3 is CASSVSLYNEQFF. The CDR3 DNA is TGTGCCAGCAGCGTATCCCTCTACAATGAGCAGTTCTTC.